What follows is one T cell receptor beta chain and its context. In the original workflow: Amplification with reference gene primers provided the estimates of nucleated cell counts. The table came from immunoSEQ multiplex PCR; TCRdb's copy has only in-frame clones and leaves some out. The V and J calls and the clone size are those of that table, but D and trimming were determined from the DNA. The sample includes over 45,000 clones, more than 75% of them seen just once. This entry belongs to a study of blood T cell repertoires in COVID-19. Study-wide context: From the United States, Italy and Spain came samples of acute and convalescent COVID-19. PBMCs, B-cell-depleted T cells, or T cells provided the cDNA or gDNA that made up the material.

Germline V lookup: CDR1 LNHDA, CDR2 SQIVND (reference sequence). Trimming left V 9 bases short and J 7 bases short, with 22 bases between. The CDR3 has 15 amino acids. The clonotype originates from a man aged 50 to 59 with active COVID-19. Material for sequencing was peripheral blood. The genes are TRBV19 and TRBJ2-1; possible D gene TRBD1, 6 bases. The CDR3 reads CASRQAGTSRNEQFF. DNA for the CDR3: TGTGCCAGCAGACAGGCGGGTACTAGTCGGAATGAGCAGTTCTTC.